The TCR beta chain under discussion was sequenced for a study of post-analysis software for immune sequencing data. The CDR3 totals 14 residues. The ends were cut back, 3 bases at V and 8 bases at J, with 14 bases in the middle. CDR1 and CDR2 from the germline V gene are SGHTA and FQGNSA. The TCR beta cDNA libraries contained unique molecular identifiers. TCRdb itself ran the PCR reads through MiXCR, one entry per CDR3 protein. This repertoire shows about 800,000 distinct CDR3 sequences, roughly 27% found once; its top ten account for around 0.56%. The sample holds a few counts of this clonotype. Its matching antigen is unknown. Overall study results and limits: Co-batched samples clustered tightly together by F measure. Controls showed significantly higher normalized Chao1 diversity than did multiple sclerosis patients. The study found TRBV5-6, TRBV5-1 and TRBV20-1 among 5 or 6 TRBV segments more frequent in patients than controls.

The clonotype originates from a girl aged 5 to 17 with multiple sclerosis. The V and J genes are TRBV7-2 and TRBJ2-4; a weak D match, TRBD2 (6 bases). The sample taken for sequencing was blood. This CDR3 is CASSFRRGEDIQYF. As DNA, the CDR3 is TGTGCCAGCAGCTTCCGTCGAGGGGAGGACATTCAGTACTTC. Complete variable domain (other parts from reference TRBV7-2 and TRBJ2-4): GAGVSQSPSNKVTEKGKDVELRCDPISGHTALYWYRQSLGQGLEFLIYFQGNSAPDKSGLPSDRFSAERTGGSVSTLTIQRTQQEDSAVYLCASSFRRGEDIQYFGAGTRLSVL.